These 13 T cell receptor beta chains were sequenced from one sample in a study of T cells in Graves' hyperthyroidism and ophthalmopathy. RNA transcripts yielded amplified TCR beta CDR3 regions. HTBI primers were employed in a first-round RT-PCR of the TCR CDR3. TCRdb reprocessed the multiplex PCR reads via MiXCR and lists one record per CDR3 protein. In the table there are hundreds of thousands of distinct CDR3 sequences, less than 30% of which are singletons. The sample comprised blood. These receptors originate from a man aged 35-49 years with Graves' hyperthyroidism that later progressed to Graves' ophthalmopathy.

The genes are TRBV28 and TRBJ1-2; D remains ambiguous. CDR1 is MDHEN, CDR2 SYDVKM, per germline. Trimming shortened V by 8 bases and J by 8 bases, and 12 bases separated the two germline ends. The CDR3 has 11 residues. The CDR3 sequence: CASWSRRGYTF. CDR3 bases: TGTGCCAGCTGGTCCAGGAGGGGCTACACCTTC.

This clonotype was detected many times. V and J are TRBV20-1 and TRBJ1-1; no definite D call. Germline assignment: CDR1 DFQATT and CDR2 SNEGSKA (reference sequence). This CDR3 contains 12 residues. V lost 5 bases and J 0 bases, leaving 7 bases between the germline ends. CDR3 protein: CSAAAMNTEAFF. CDR3 in DNA: TGCAGTGCTGCGGCCATGAACACTGAAGCTTTCTTT.

This sequence joins TRBV29-1 and TRBJ1-1; a possible D gene is TRBD1 (5 bases). CDR3 length: 13 amino acids. Germline V lookup: CDR1 SQVTM, CDR2 ANQGSEA. V was clipped by 4 bases and J by 3 bases, with 12 bases between them. The CDR3: CSVVTAPDTEAFF. CDR3 coding DNA: TGCAGCGTTGTGACAGCTCCTGACACTGAAGCTTTCTTT.

Many counts were recorded for this clonotype. The chain carries TRBV6-2 or TRBV6-3 and TRBJ2-2; 8 positions agree with TRBD2. V trimming: 5 bases; J trimming: 5 bases; junction bases outside the gene matches: 16. Germline V gene data show CDR1 as MNHEY and CDR2 as SVGEGT. This CDR3 is 18 amino acids long. The CDR3 loop reads CASSTYMQAGVETGELFF. The CDR3 DNA follows: TGTGCCAGCAGTACCTATATGCAAGCGGGAGTTGAAACCGGGGAGCTGTTTTTT.

This clonotype was counted ten times or more. The rearrangement joins TRBV5-5 to TRBJ1-1; weak D call: TRBD1 (5 bases). V was clipped by 3 bases and J by 3 bases, with 12 bases between them. Germline V gives CDR1 SGHKS, CDR2 YYEKEE (reference sequence). CDR3 length: 14 residues. The CDR3 loop is CASSWLGGDTEAFF. The CDR3 coding sequence is TGTGCCAGCAGCTGGCTCGGGGGGGACACTGAAGCTTTCTTT. The variable domain in full, completed from reference TRBV5-5 and TRBJ1-1, reads DAGVTQSPTHLIKTRGQQVTLRCSPISGHKSVSWYQQVLGQGPQFIFQYYEKEERGRGNFPDRFSARQFPNYSSELNVNALLLGDSALYLCASSWLGGDTEAFFGQGTRLTVV.

The table lists this clonotype with many counts. This chain connects TRBV5-8 to TRBJ1-2; 7 bases fit TRBD1. With V trimmed by 4 bases and J by 0 bases, 6 bases remained unmatched. This CDR3 comprises 15 residues. Germline V CDR1 and CDR2: SGHTS, YDEGEE. The chain's CDR3 is CASSRQGYSNYGYTF. CDR3 nucleotides: TGTGCCAGCAGCCGACAGGGTTATTCTAACTATGGCTACACCTTC.

The V and J genes are TRBV20-1 and TRBJ2-7; possible D gene TRBD2, 5 bases. CDR3 size: 11 residues. With 5 bases removed from V and 7 bases from J, the gap between germline ends came to 12 bases. Germline values: CDR1 DFQATT, CDR2 SNEGSKA (reference sequence). The CDR3 DNA is TGCAGTGCTGAGGCGGGCTTAGAGCAGTACTTC. Its protein is CSAEAGLEQYF.

Ten or more counts support this clonotype. The CDR3 DNA sequence: TGTGCCAGCAGCCAATTTGGGACCCAGAACGCCATATATTTT. Translating it yields CASSQFGTQNAIYF. The chain combines TRBV3-1 with TRBJ1-3, with a weak D call TRBD1 (5 bases). The length of the CDR3 is 14 residues. Trimming shortened V by 2 bases and J by 11 bases, and 16 bases separated the two germline ends. Germline assignment: CDR1 LGHDT and CDR2 YNNKEL (reference sequence).

This clonotype occurred many times. The chain is built from TRBV12-3 or TRBV12-4 and TRBJ1-1; 7 bases are a match to TRBD1. Losses at the gene ends were 6 bases for V and 4 bases for J; bases not matched to a gene: 5. This CDR3 is 13 amino acids long. The CDR3 protein is CASRSRGGTEAFF. CDR3 nucleotides: TGTGCCAGCAGGTCCAGGGGGGGCACTGAAGCTTTCTTT.

The chain links TRBV6-2 or TRBV6-3 to TRBJ2-7; 13 bases are a match to TRBD2. Unmatched junction bases numbered 14, after V lost 5 bases and J lost 7 bases. The germline gives CDR1 MNHEY, CDR2 SVGEGT. The CDR3 spans 17 residues. In DNA form, the CDR3 reads TGTGCCAGCAGTCAGGGACTAGCGGGATTCCAAAATGGGGAGCAGTACTTC. Translation gives CASSQGLAGFQNGEQYF.

This clonotype was detected many times. CDR3 DNA: TGTGCCAGTAGTCCCCTTGGGGTGAGGGGTCTTAGGACCCAGTACTTC. This translates into CASSPLGVRGLRTQYF. This sequence joins TRBV19 and TRBJ2-5; perhaps D is TRBD1 or TRBD2 (5 bases each). The CDR3 contains 16 residues. Between the trimmed V and J ends, which lost 5 bases and 7 bases, there was a span of 23 bases. CDR1 is LNHDA and CDR2 is SQIVND in the germline V gene (reference sequence).

This clonotype has a count of ten or more. V is TRBV30 and J is TRBJ2-2; D remains unclear. CDR3 size: 14 residues. The germline CDR1 and CDR2 sequences are GTSNPN and SVGIG (reference sequence). The ends were cut back, 2 bases at V and 3 bases at J, with 10 bases in the middle. CDR3 DNA sequence: TGTGCCTGGAGTACCCAGAGTTACACCGGGGAGCTGTTTTTT. Translating gives CAWSTQSYTGELFF.

The chain employs TRBV28 and TRBJ2-5; D perhaps matches TRBD1 (6 bases). Germline lookup yields CDR1 MDHEN and CDR2 SYDVKM. This CDR3 region has 16 residues. The V gene lost 5 bases and the J gene lost 0 bases, with 16 bases spanning the gap. The CDR3 loop reads CASSTGDTTYQETQYF. In DNA form, the CDR3 reads TGTGCCAGCAGTACCGGGGACACTACGTACCAAGAGACCCAGTACTTC.